This T cell receptor beta chain was sequenced during a study of T cells in Graves' hyperthyroidism and ophthalmopathy. The germline V gene has CDR1 SQVTM and CDR2 ANQGSEA. This CDR3 is 16 amino acids long. Trimming at V came to 6 bases and at J to 0 bases, leaving 8 bases not matched to a gene. RNA transcripts were the template for amplifying TCR beta CDR3 regions. HTBI primers were employed in a first-round RT-PCR of the TCR CDR3. Each CDR3 protein gets one entry after TCRdb re-called the multiplex PCR reads with MiXCR. The sample has about 640,000 distinct CDR3 sequences; just under 45% are singletons. The diagnostic basis comprised clinical symptoms, serum thyroxine and TRAb, thyroid ultrasound and orbital computed tomography.

The receptor was isolated from an adult man with Graves' disease, either hyperthyroidism or ophthalmopathy (not recorded which). The rearrangement links TRBV29-1 to TRBJ1-4; 9 positions agree with TRBD1. Sequencing used peripheral blood or thyroid tissue (not recorded which). In DNA form, the CDR3 reads TGCAGCGTCCAGGGACAGGGTTTTGCAACTAATGAAAAACTGTTTTTT. Amino acids: CSVQGQGFATNEKLFF. Full variable domain (remainder filled in from reference TRBV29-1 and TRBJ1-4): SAVISQKPSRDICQRGTSLTIQCQVDSQVTMMFWYRQQPGQSLTLIATANQGSEATYESGFVIDKFPISRPNLTFSTLTVSNMSPEDSSIYLCSVQGQGFATNEKLFFGSGTQLSVL.